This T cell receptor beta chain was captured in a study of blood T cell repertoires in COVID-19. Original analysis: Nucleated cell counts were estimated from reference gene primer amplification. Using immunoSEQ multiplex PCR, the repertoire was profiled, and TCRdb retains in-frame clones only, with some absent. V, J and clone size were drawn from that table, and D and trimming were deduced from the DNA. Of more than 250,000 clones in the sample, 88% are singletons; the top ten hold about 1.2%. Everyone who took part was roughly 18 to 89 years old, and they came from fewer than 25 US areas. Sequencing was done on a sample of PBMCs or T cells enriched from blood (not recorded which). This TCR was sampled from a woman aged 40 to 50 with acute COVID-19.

The chain's CDR3 is CASRGLAGSTDTQYF. The CDR3 nucleotides are TGTGCCAGCAGAGGACTAGCGGGGAGCACAGATACGCAGTATTTT. The chain carries TRBV6-4 and TRBJ2-3, with 12 bases that match TRBD2. After removal of 6 bases from V and 0 bases from J, the junction contained 1 base not matched to a gene. The CDR3 is made up of 15 amino acids. Germline V CDR1 and CDR2: MRHNA, SNTAGT.